Below, one TCR beta chain is given with its context. Its matching antigen is unknown. The data are from a study of T cells expressing NK-cell markers. Across the whole study: The eight sequenced donors comprised seven who were HCMV-seropositive and one who was seronegative.

The CDR3 runs to 14 residues. Germline values: CDR1 SGHTA, CDR2 FQGNSA. Overall study results and limits: In about six donors, dominant CD3+CD56+NKG2C+ clonotypes ranked among the top 10 CD8+ clonotypes. For a few donors, these clonotypes were likewise the leading ones in the CD3+CD56-NKG2C+ fraction.

The authors made TCR beta cDNA libraries by 5'RACE template switching. This switching added a universal primer site and UMIs. TCRdb reprocessed the 5' RACE reads and keeps a single row for each CDR3 protein, giving no DNA. The sample table sets out 450,000 to 600,000 distinct CDR3 sequences. This TCR was sampled from a man in his late teens or twenties in good health. The material sequenced was blood T cells: a sorted CD56 or NKG2C T cell subset, CD4+ or CD8+ T cells, or bulk PBMC T cells (not recorded which). The J gene is TRBJ2-7, the V gene TRBV7-2; TCRdb selects TRBD1, and the lack of DNA leaves this call unchecked. This chain's CDR3 is CASSFFGTPREQYF.